The T cell receptor (beta chain) under discussion was sequenced for a study of CD8 T cells in ankylosing spondylitis. This clonotype was recorded many times. V lost 5 bases, J lost 1 base, and 9 bases lay in between. The CDR3 totals 13 residues. Germline CDR1 reads SGHRS; CDR2 reads YFSETQ. TCRdb called the 5' RACE reads again in MiXCR, with one record for every CDR3 protein. The sample includes about 130,000 distinct CDR3 sequences, 7% of them seen just once. V and J are TRBV5-1 and TRBJ1-1; TRBD1 is a possible D gene (5 bases). The sample taken for sequencing was blood, either unsorted or a sorted T cell fraction (not recorded which). The receptor was isolated from a male donor with ankylosing spondylitis or in good health (not recorded which). CDR3 loop: CASRRQPNTEAFF. DNA for the CDR3: TGCGCCAGCAGAAGACAGCCGAACACTGAAGCTTTCTTT.